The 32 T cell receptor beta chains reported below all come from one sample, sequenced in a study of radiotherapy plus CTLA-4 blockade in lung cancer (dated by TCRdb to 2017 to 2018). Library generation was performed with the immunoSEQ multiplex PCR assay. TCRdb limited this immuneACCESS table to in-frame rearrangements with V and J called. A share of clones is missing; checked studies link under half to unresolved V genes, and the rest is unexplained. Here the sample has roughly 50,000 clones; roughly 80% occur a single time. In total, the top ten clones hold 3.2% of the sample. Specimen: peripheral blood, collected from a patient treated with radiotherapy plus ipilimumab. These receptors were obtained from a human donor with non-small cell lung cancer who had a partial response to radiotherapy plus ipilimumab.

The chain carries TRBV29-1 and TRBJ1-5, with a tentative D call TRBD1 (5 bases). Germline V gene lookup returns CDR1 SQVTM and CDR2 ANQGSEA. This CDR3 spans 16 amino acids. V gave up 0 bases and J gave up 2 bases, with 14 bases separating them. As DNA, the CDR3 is TGCAGCGTTGAAGATTGGTGGCAGGGTGGCAATCAGCCCCAGCATTTT. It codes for CSVEDWWQGGNQPQHF.

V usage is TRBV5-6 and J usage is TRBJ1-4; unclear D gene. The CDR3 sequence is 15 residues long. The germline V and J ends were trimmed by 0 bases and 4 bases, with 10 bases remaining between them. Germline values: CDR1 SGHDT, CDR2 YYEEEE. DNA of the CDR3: TGTGCCAGCAGCTTGGTGGGCTCCGGTAATGAAAAACTGTTTTTT. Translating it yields CASSLVGSGNEKLFF.

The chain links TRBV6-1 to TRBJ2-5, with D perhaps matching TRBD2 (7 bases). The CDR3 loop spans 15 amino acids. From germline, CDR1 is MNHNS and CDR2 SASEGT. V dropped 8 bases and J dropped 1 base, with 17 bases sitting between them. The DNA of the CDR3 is TGTGCCAGCGAGTACGCGGGGGCCCCCCAAGAGACCCAGTACTTC. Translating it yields CASEYAGAPQETQYF.

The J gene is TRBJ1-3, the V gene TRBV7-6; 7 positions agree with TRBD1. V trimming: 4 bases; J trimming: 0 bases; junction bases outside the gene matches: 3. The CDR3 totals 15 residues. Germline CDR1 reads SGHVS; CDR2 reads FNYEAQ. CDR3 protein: CASSWDSTSGNTIYF. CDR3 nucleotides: TGTGCCAGCAGCTGGGACAGCACCTCTGGAAACACCATATATTTT.

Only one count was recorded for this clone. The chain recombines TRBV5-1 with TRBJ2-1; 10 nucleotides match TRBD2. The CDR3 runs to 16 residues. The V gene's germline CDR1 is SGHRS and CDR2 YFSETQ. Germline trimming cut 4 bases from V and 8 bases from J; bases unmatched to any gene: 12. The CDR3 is CASSPVEAGGVDEQFF. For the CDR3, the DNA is TGCGCCAGCAGCCCCGTTGAAGCGGGGGGGGTGGATGAGCAGTTCTTC.

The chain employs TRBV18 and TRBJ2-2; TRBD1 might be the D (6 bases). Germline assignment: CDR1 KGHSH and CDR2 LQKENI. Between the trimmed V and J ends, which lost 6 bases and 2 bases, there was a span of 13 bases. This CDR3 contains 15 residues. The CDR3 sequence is CASSYRDRNTGELFF. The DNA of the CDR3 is TGTGCCAGCTCTTACAGGGACCGAAACACCGGGGAGCTGTTTTTT.

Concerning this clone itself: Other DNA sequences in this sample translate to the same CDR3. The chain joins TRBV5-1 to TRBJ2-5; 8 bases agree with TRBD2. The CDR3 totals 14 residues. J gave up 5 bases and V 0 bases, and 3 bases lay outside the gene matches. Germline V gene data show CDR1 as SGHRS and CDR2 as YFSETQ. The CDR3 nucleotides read TGCGCCAGCAGCTTGGAGACTAGCGAGGAGACCCAGTACTTC. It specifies CASSLETSEETQYF.

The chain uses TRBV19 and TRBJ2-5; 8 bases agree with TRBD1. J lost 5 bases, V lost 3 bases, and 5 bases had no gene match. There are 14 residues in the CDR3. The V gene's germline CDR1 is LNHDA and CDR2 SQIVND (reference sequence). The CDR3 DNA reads TGTGCCAGTAGTATCCAGGGGGCGATGGAGACCCAGTACTTC. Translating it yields CASSIQGAMETQYF. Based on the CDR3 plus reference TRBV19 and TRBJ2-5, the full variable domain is DGGITQSPKYLFRKEGQNVTLSCEQNLNHDAMYWYRQDPGQGLRLIYYSQIVNDFQKGDIAEGYSVSREKKESFPLTVTSAQKNPTAFYLCASSIQGAMETQYFGPGTRLLVL.

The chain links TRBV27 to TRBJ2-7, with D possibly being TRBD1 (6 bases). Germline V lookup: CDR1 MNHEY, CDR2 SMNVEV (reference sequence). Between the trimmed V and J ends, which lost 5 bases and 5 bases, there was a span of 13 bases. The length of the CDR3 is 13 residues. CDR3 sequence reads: CASSLVRGHEQYF. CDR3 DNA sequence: TGTGCCAGCAGTCTCGTCAGGGGCCACGAGCAGTACTTC.

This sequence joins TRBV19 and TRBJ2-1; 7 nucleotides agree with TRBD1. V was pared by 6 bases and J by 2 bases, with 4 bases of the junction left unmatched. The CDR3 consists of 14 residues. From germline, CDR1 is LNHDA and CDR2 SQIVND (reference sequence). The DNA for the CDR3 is TGTGCCAGTAGCAACAGGGGCCCCTACAATGAGCAGTTCTTC. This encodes CASSNRGPYNEQFF.

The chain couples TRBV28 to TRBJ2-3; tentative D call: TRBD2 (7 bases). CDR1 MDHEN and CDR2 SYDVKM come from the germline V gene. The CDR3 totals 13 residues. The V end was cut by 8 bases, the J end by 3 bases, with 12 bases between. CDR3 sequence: CASGGAVTDTQYF. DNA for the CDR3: TGTGCCAGCGGGGGGGCCGTGACAGATACGCAGTATTTT.

The CDR3: CASSGQRGRSTQYF. DNA of the CDR3: TGCGCCAGCAGTGGGCAGCGGGGGAGGAGTACGCAGTATTTT. The gene calls are TRBV10-2 and TRBJ2-3; 8 bases map to TRBD2. V shed 4 bases, J shed 8 bases, and the junction held 8 bases outside the gene matches. The CDR3 extends over 14 amino acids. Looked up from germline, CDR1 is WSHSY and CDR2 is SAAADI.

CDR3 coding DNA: TGTGCCAGCAGCTTCACGACAGGGTCCAATCAGCCCCAGCATTTT. Translating gives CASSFTTGSNQPQHF. The chain uses TRBV7-2 and TRBJ1-5; 7 bases align to TRBD1. The CDR3 runs 15 residues. Losses at the gene ends were 3 bases for V and 3 bases for J; bases not matched to a gene: 5. Germline lookup yields CDR1 SGHTA and CDR2 FQGNSA.

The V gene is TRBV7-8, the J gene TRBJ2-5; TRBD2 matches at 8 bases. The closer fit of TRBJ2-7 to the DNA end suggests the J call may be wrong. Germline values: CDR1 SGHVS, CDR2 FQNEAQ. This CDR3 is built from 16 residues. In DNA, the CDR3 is TGTGCCAGCAGCTCAGGCTGGACTAGCCAGACCTACGAGCAGTACTTC. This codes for CASSSGWTSQTYEQYF.

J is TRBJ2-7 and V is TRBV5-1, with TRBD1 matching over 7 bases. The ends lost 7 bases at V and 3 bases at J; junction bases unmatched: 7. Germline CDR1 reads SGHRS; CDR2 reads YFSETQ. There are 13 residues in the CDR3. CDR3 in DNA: TGCGCCAGCGGCACCGGGACAGACTACGAGCAGTACTTC. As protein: CASGTGTDYEQYF.

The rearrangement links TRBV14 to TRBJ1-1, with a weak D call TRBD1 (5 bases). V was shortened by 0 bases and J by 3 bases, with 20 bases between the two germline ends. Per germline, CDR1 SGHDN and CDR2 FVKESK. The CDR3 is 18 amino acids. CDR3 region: CASSQDAETVWGDTEAFF. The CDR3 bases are TGTGCCAGCAGCCAAGATGCGGAGACAGTATGGGGGGACACTGAAGCTTTCTTT.

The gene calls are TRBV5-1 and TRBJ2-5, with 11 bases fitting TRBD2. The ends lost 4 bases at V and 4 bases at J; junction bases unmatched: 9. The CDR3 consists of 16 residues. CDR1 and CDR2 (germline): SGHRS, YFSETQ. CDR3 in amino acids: CASSRDSGGAGETQYF. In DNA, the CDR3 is TGCGCCAGCAGCCGGGATAGCGGGGGGGCTGGAGAGACCCAGTACTTC.

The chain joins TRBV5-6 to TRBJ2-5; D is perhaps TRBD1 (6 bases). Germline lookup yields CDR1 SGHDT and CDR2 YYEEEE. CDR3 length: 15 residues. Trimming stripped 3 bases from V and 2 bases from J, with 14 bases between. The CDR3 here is CASSYFRTEQETQYF. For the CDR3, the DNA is TGTGCCAGCAGCTACTTCAGGACAGAACAAGAGACCCAGTACTTC.

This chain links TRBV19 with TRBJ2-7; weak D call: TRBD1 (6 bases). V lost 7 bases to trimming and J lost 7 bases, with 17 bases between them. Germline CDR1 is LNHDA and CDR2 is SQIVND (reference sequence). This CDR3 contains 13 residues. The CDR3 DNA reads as TGTGCCAGTATGAAAGCAGGGGAGTGGGAGCAGTACTTC. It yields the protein CASMKAGEWEQYF. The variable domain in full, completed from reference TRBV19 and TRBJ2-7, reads DGGITQSPKYLFRKEGQNVTLSCEQNLNHDAMYWYRQDPGQGLRLIYYSQIVNDFQKGDIAEGYSVSREKKESFPLTVTSAQKNPTAFYLCASMKAGEWEQYFGPGTRLTVT.

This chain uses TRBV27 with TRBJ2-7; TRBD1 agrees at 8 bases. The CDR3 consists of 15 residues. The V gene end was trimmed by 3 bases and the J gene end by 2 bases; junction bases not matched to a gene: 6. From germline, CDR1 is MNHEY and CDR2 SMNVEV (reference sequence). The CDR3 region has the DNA TGTGCCAGCAGTTTTTTCGGGGACAGGCCCTACGAGCAGTACTTC. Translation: CASSFFGDRPYEQYF.

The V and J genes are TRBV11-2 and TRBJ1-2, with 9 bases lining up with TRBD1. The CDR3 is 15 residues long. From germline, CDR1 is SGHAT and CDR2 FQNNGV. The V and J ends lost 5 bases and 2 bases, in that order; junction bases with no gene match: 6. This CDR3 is CASSLGQGPNYGYTF. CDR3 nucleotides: TGTGCCAGCAGCCTAGGACAGGGGCCAAACTATGGCTACACCTTC.

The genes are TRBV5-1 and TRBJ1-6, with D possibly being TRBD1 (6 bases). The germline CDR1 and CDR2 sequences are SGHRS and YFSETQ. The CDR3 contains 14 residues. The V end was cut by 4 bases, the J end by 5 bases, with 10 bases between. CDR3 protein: CASSPGVDNSPLHF. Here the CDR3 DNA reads TGCGCCAGCAGCCCAGGGGTCGATAATTCACCCCTCCACTTT.

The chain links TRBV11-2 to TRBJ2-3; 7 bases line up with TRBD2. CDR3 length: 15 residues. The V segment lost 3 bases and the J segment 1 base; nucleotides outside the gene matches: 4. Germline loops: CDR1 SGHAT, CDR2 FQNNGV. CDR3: CASSFGAGGTDTQYF. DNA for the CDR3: TGTGCCAGCAGCTTCGGCGCGGGGGGCACAGATACGCAGTATTTT.

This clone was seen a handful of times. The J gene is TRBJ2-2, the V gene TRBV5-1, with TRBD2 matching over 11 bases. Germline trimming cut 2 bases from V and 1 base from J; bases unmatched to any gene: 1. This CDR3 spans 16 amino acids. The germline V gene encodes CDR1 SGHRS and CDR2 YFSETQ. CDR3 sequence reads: CASSFLAGGNTGELFF. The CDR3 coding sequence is TGCGCCAGCAGCTTTCTAGCGGGGGGGAACACCGGGGAGCTGTTTTTT.

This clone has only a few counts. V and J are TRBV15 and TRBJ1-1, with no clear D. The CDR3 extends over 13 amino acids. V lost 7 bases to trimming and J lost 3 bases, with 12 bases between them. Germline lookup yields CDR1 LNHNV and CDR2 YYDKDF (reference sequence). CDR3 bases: TGTGCCACCACGACGACTCCCCACACTGAAGCTTTCTTT. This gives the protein CATTTTPHTEAFF.

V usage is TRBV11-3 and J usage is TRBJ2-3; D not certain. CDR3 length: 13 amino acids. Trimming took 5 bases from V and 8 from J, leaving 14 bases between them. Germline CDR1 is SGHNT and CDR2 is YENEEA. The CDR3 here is CASSPLPLSTQYF. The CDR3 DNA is TGTGCCAGCAGCCCACTCCCCTTGAGTACGCAGTATTTT.

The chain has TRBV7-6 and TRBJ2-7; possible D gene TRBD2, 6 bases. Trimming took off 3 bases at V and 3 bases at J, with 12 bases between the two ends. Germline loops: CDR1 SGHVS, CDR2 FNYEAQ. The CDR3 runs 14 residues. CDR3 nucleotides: TGTGCCAGCAGCTTGGGCGGGGATAGCTACGAGCAGTACTTC. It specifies CASSLGGDSYEQYF.

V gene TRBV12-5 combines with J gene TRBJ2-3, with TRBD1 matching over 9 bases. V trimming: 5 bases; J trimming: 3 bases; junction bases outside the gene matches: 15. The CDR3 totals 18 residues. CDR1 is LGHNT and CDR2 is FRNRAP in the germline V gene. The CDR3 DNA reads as TGTGCTAGTGGTGCTCCCGGGACAGGGTTCCCTAGGACAGATACGCAGTATTTT. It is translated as CASGAPGTGFPRTDTQYF.

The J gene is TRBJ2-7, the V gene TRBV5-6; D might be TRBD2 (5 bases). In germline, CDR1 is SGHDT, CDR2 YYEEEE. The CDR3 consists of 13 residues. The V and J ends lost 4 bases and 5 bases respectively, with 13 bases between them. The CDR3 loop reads CASSPGSSDEQYF. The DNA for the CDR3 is TGTGCCAGCAGCCCGGGGAGTAGCGACGAGCAGTACTTC.

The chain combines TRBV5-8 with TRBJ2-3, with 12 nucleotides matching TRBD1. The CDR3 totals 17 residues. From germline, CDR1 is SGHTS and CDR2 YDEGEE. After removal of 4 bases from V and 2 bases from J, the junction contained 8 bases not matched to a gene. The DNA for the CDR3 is TGTGCCAGCAGCACCGGGACAGGGGGCGCTTTCACAGATACGCAGTATTTT. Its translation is CASSTGTGGAFTDTQYF.

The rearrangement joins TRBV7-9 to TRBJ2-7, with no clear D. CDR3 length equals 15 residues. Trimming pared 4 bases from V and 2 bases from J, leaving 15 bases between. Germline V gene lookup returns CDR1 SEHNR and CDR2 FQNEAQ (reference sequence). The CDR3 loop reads CASSSDDRVAYEQYF. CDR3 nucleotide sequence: TGTGCCAGCAGCTCCGACGATCGGGTGGCCTACGAGCAGTACTTC. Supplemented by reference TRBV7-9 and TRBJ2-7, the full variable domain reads DTGVSQNPRHKITKRGQNVTFRCDPISEHNRLYWYRQTLGQGPEFLTYFQNEAQLEKSRLLSDRFSAERPKGSFSTLEIQRTEQGDSAMYLCASSSDDRVAYEQYFGPGTRLTVT.

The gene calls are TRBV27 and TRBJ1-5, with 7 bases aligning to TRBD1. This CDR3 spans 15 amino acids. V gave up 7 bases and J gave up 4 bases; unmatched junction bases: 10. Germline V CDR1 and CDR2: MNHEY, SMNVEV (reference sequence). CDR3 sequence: CASKGAGGNNQPQHF. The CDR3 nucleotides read TGTGCCAGCAAAGGGGCAGGGGGGAATAATCAGCCCCAGCATTTT.